The rows below give T cell receptor beta chains drawn from one sample of a study of CD4 T cells in relation to SARS-CoV-2 and coronaviruses. The method was immunoSEQ multiplex PCR; TCRdb's version includes in-frame clones alone and lacks a portion of them. This sample has roughly 68,000 clones; more than 85% occur once, and the top ten carry 0.23%. Input material: naive CD4+ T cells from PBMCs. These receptors were taken from a human donor in good health. The CDR3 runs from the conserved cysteine through the conserved F or W. The order of the fields is D gene, clone size, CDR3 length, J gene, V gene, CDR3 DNA, CDR3 protein. The D gene is left open where the match is weak. A row's size may be missing; if present it is once, few, many or a size class.

D gene: NA; clone size: NA; CDR3 length: 16; J gene: TRBJ1-5; V gene: TRBV11-3; CDR3 DNA: TGTGCCAGCAGCTTTTCAGGCCTAAATCGGAATCAGCCCCAGCATTTT; CDR3 protein: CASSFSGLNRNQPQHF
D gene: TRBD2; clone size: NA; CDR3 length: 17; J gene: TRBJ2-7; V gene: TRBV4-1; CDR3 DNA: TGCGCCAGCAGCCAAGAATACACGCCTAGCGGGAGGAGCGAGCAGTACTTC; CDR3 protein: CASSQEYTPSGRSEQYF
D gene: NA; clone size: once; CDR3 length: 13; J gene: TRBJ2-3; V gene: TRBV19; CDR3 DNA: TGTGCCAGTAGTTCAATAGCTTCAGATACGCAGTATTTT; CDR3 protein: CASSSIASDTQYF
D gene: NA; clone size: NA; CDR3 length: 15; J gene: TRBJ2-3; V gene: TRBV5-6; CDR3 DNA: TGTGCCAGCAGCTTGGAACCAACTAGCACAGATACGCAGTATTTT; CDR3 protein: CASSLEPTSTDTQYF
D gene: TRBD1; clone size: NA; CDR3 length: 15; J gene: TRBJ1-3; V gene: TRBV5-1; CDR3 DNA: TGCGCCAGCAGCCTAAGGACAGGGACTGGAAACACCATATATTTT; CDR3 protein: CASSLRTGTGNTIYF
D gene: NA; clone size: NA; CDR3 length: 14; J gene: TRBJ2-1; V gene: TRBV19; CDR3 DNA: TGTGCCAGTAGTTACCGTTACACCTACAATGAGCAGTTCTTC; CDR3 protein: CASSYRYTYNEQFF
D gene: NA; clone size: NA; CDR3 length: 15; J gene: TRBJ1-3; V gene: TRBV7-2; CDR3 DNA: TGTGCCAGCAGCTTAGGGCAAACCTCTGGAAACACCATATATTTT; CDR3 protein: CASSLGQTSGNTIYF
D gene: TRBD1; clone size: once; CDR3 length: 16; J gene: TRBJ1-3; V gene: TRBV9; CDR3 DNA: TGTGCCAGCAGCTCCCGGACAGGGACCTCTGGAAACACCATATATTTT; CDR3 protein: CASSSRTGTSGNTIYF
D gene: NA; clone size: NA; CDR3 length: 14; J gene: TRBJ2-7; V gene: TRBV11-2; CDR3 DNA: TGTGCCAGCAGCACGAGGGGGGGAGCTTACGAGCAGTACTTC; CDR3 protein: CASSTRGGAYEQYF
D gene: TRBD1; clone size: NA; CDR3 length: 17; J gene: TRBJ2-4; V gene: TRBV2; CDR3 DNA: TGTGCCAGCAGATCCGCCCGAGGACAGGGATCCAAAAACATTCAGTACTTC; CDR3 protein: CASRSARGQGSKNIQYF
D gene: TRBD1; clone size: once; CDR3 length: 15; J gene: TRBJ1-5; V gene: TRBV28; CDR3 DNA: TGTGCCAGCAGTATCCTTAGACAGGGAGATCAGCCCCAGCATTTT; CDR3 protein: CASSILRQGDQPQHF
D gene: TRBD1; clone size: NA; CDR3 length: 16; J gene: TRBJ1-2; V gene: TRBV5-4; CDR3 DNA: TGTGCCAGCAGCCCGGACAGGGGGAGTTTTGACTATGGCTACACCTTC; CDR3 protein: CASSPDRGSFDYGYTF
D gene: NA; clone size: NA; CDR3 length: 13; J gene: TRBJ1-1; V gene: TRBV2; CDR3 DNA: TGTGCCAGCAGTGAAGGACAGGAGTCTGAAGCTTTCTTT; CDR3 protein: CASSEGQESEAFF
D gene: NA; clone size: NA; CDR3 length: 15; J gene: TRBJ2-7; V gene: TRBV21-1; CDR3 DNA: TGTGCCAGCAGCAAAGATAGGACCCACAGCGACGAGCAGTACTTC; CDR3 protein: CASSKDRTHSDEQYF
D gene: NA; clone size: NA; CDR3 length: 11; J gene: TRBJ2-1; V gene: TRBV12-3/TRBV12-4; CDR3 DNA: TGTGCCAGCAGTTGGACCTTGGAGCAGTTCTTC; CDR3 protein: CASSWTLEQFF
D gene: NA; clone size: NA; CDR3 length: 16; J gene: TRBJ1-5; V gene: TRBV7-2; CDR3 DNA: TGTGCCAGCAGCTTAGATAGAGGGTCAGCCAATCAGCCCCAGCATTTT; CDR3 protein: CASSLDRGSANQPQHF
D gene: NA; clone size: NA; CDR3 length: 13; J gene: TRBJ1-1; V gene: TRBV30; CDR3 DNA: TGTGCCTGGAGTGTCATGTTGTCGGGTGAAGCTTTCTTT; CDR3 protein: CAWSVMLSGEAFF
D gene: NA; clone size: once; CDR3 length: 14; J gene: TRBJ2-4; V gene: TRBV5-4; CDR3 DNA: TGTGCCAGCAGCTTGGAGCTAGCCAAAAACATTCAGTACTTC; CDR3 protein: CASSLELAKNIQYF
D gene: TRBD2; clone size: NA; CDR3 length: 16; J gene: TRBJ2-3; V gene: TRBV5-1; CDR3 DNA: TGCGCCAGCAGCTTGGACGAGCGGGAGGCCACAGATACGCAGTATTTT; CDR3 protein: CASSLDEREATDTQYF
D gene: NA; clone size: NA; CDR3 length: 14; J gene: TRBJ2-7; V gene: TRBV11-3; CDR3 DNA: TGTGCCAGCAGCCCCCGGGACAAAGACTACGAGCAGTACTTC; CDR3 protein: CASSPRDKDYEQYF
D gene: NA; clone size: NA; CDR3 length: 15; J gene: TRBJ1-4; V gene: TRBV6-1; CDR3 DNA: TGTGCCAGCAGTGAAGAGGGGCGCTATAATGAAAAACTGTTTTTT; CDR3 protein: CASSEEGRYNEKLFF
D gene: NA; clone size: NA; CDR3 length: 14; J gene: TRBJ2-2; V gene: TRBV5-1; CDR3 DNA: TGCGCCAGCAGCTCTCTGGATTACACCGGGGAGCTGTTTTTT; CDR3 protein: CASSSLDYTGELFF
D gene: NA; clone size: NA; CDR3 length: 15; J gene: TRBJ2-7; V gene: TRBV7-8; CDR3 DNA: TGTGCCAGCAGCTCCATACAGGGTACAGGCTACGAGCAGTACTTC; CDR3 protein: CASSSIQGTGYEQYF
D gene: NA; clone size: NA; CDR3 length: 13; J gene: TRBJ1-1; V gene: TRBV28; CDR3 DNA: TGTGCCAGCAGTTTGACATTTTCTCCTGAAGCTTTCTTT; CDR3 protein: CASSLTFSPEAFF
D gene: NA; clone size: once; CDR3 length: 11; J gene: TRBJ1-2; V gene: TRBV28; CDR3 DNA: TGTGCCAGCAGGGGAGGGTCGGGCTACACCTTC; CDR3 protein: CASRGGSGYTF
D gene: NA; clone size: NA; CDR3 length: 14; J gene: TRBJ1-5; V gene: TRBV3-1/TRBV3-2; CDR3 DNA: TGTGCCAGCAGCCAACGGGGGGGGAGGCAGCCCCAGCATTTT; CDR3 protein: CASSQRGGRQPQHF
D gene: NA; clone size: NA; CDR3 length: 14; J gene: TRBJ1-2; V gene: TRBV19; CDR3 DNA: TGTGCCAGCTGCAAGACTGACACCGATTGGGGCTACACCTTC; CDR3 protein: CASCKTDTDWGYTF
D gene: NA; clone size: few; CDR3 length: 13; J gene: TRBJ1-5; V gene: TRBV19; CDR3 DNA: TGTGCCGTCGCACTGATGGGGGATCAGCCCCAGCATTTT; CDR3 protein: CAVALMGDQPQHF
D gene: TRBD2; clone size: NA; CDR3 length: 17; J gene: TRBJ2-5; V gene: TRBV3-1/TRBV3-2; CDR3 DNA: TGTGCCAGCAGCCAAAAACCCCCCGGCGGGGGGCAAGAGACCCAGTACTTC; CDR3 protein: CASSQKPPGGGQETQYF
D gene: NA; clone size: NA; CDR3 length: 13; J gene: TRBJ2-2; V gene: TRBV6-6; CDR3 DNA: TGTGCCAGCCGAGTCAGAAACACCGGGGAGCTGTTTTTT; CDR3 protein: CASRVRNTGELFF
D gene: NA; clone size: NA; CDR3 length: 14; J gene: TRBJ1-1; V gene: TRBV11-1; CDR3 DNA: TGTGCCAGCAGCTTAACTGGGGGGAGCACTGAAGCTTTCTTT; CDR3 protein: CASSLTGGSTEAFF
D gene: NA; clone size: NA; CDR3 length: 13; J gene: TRBJ1-2; V gene: TRBV27; CDR3 DNA: TGTGCCAGCAGGATAGACGGGGATTATGGCTACACCTTC; CDR3 protein: CASRIDGDYGYTF
D gene: NA; clone size: NA; CDR3 length: 14; J gene: TRBJ1-5; V gene: TRBV5-4; CDR3 DNA: TGTGCCAGCAGCTTGGTAGGGCAGGACCAGCCCCAGCATTTT; CDR3 protein: CASSLVGQDQPQHF
D gene: TRBD1; clone size: NA; CDR3 length: 16; J gene: TRBJ2-7; V gene: TRBV5-4; CDR3 DNA: TGTGCCAGCAGCTTGTTTCTCGCAGGGGGCCGAGACGAGCAGTACTTC; CDR3 protein: CASSLFLAGGRDEQYF
D gene: TRBD2; clone size: once; CDR3 length: 15; J gene: TRBJ2-2; V gene: TRBV2; CDR3 DNA: TGTGCCAGCACCGCACTAGCGGCGAACACCGGGGAGCTGTTTTTT; CDR3 protein: CASTALAANTGELFF
D gene: NA; clone size: NA; CDR3 length: 13; J gene: TRBJ2-1; V gene: TRBV7-9; CDR3 DNA: TGTGCCAGCAGCTCGACAGGTTACAATGAGCAGTTCTTC; CDR3 protein: CASSSTGYNEQFF
D gene: NA; clone size: NA; CDR3 length: 12; J gene: TRBJ2-1; V gene: TRBV9; CDR3 DNA: TGTGCCAGCAGCGTAGGTTTGAATGAGCAGTTCTTC; CDR3 protein: CASSVGLNEQFF
D gene: TRBD1; clone size: once; CDR3 length: 15; J gene: TRBJ1-1; V gene: TRBV30; CDR3 DNA: TGTGCCTGGACAGGGGGCGGCTTCATGAACACTGAAGCTTTCTTT; CDR3 protein: CAWTGGGFMNTEAFF
D gene: NA; clone size: NA; CDR3 length: 15; J gene: TRBJ1-5; V gene: TRBV19; CDR3 DNA: TGTGCCAGTACTAATGGGCAGGGGAGTAATCAGCCCCAGCATTTT; CDR3 protein: CASTNGQGSNQPQHF
D gene: NA; clone size: NA; CDR3 length: 13; J gene: TRBJ2-5; V gene: TRBV2; CDR3 DNA: TGTGCCAGCAGCGCCGCAGGGGTCGAGACCCAGTACTTC; CDR3 protein: CASSAAGVETQYF
D gene: NA; clone size: NA; CDR3 length: 14; J gene: TRBJ1-5; V gene: TRBV3-1/TRBV3-2; CDR3 DNA: TGTGCCAGCAGCGCGGCGAACGGCAATCAGCCCCAGCATTTT; CDR3 protein: CASSAANGNQPQHF
D gene: TRBD1; clone size: NA; CDR3 length: 16; J gene: TRBJ2-2; V gene: TRBV5-8; CDR3 DNA: TGTGCCAGCAGCTTGGATGGGACAGGGAACACCGGGGAGCTGTTTTTT; CDR3 protein: CASSLDGTGNTGELFF
D gene: TRBD2; clone size: few; CDR3 length: 16; J gene: TRBJ2-1; V gene: TRBV24-1; CDR3 DNA: TGTGCCACCAGTGATCCACGCGCGGGGGGATACAATGAGCAGTTCTTC; CDR3 protein: CATSDPRAGGYNEQFF
D gene: TRBD1; clone size: NA; CDR3 length: 14; J gene: TRBJ1-5; V gene: TRBV7-2; CDR3 DNA: TGTGCCAGCAGCCCGACAGGGTACAATCAGCCCCAGCATTTT; CDR3 protein: CASSPTGYNQPQHF
D gene: NA; clone size: once; CDR3 length: 12; J gene: TRBJ1-1; V gene: TRBV28; CDR3 DNA: TGTGCCAGCAGCCGACTGAACACTGAAGCTTTCTTT; CDR3 protein: CASSRLNTEAFF
D gene: TRBD1; clone size: NA; CDR3 length: 15; J gene: TRBJ2-7; V gene: TRBV6-6; CDR3 DNA: TGTGCCAGCAGTCCTCGACAGGGGGGTACCTACGAGCAGTACTTC; CDR3 protein: CASSPRQGGTYEQYF
D gene: NA; clone size: NA; CDR3 length: 14; J gene: TRBJ2-5; V gene: TRBV9; CDR3 DNA: TGTGCCAGCAGCTCACGGTACGGGGGAGAGACCCAGTACTTC; CDR3 protein: CASSSRYGGETQYF
D gene: TRBD1; clone size: NA; CDR3 length: 17; J gene: TRBJ1-5; V gene: TRBV3-1/TRBV3-2; CDR3 DNA: TGTGCCAGCAGCCAAGAGCGGACAGGGCTCGGGGGTCAGCCCCAGCATTTT; CDR3 protein: CASSQERTGLGGQPQHF
D gene: NA; clone size: NA; CDR3 length: 14; J gene: TRBJ2-3; V gene: TRBV5-1; CDR3 DNA: TGCGCCAGCAGCTTGGCCGGGAGCTCAGATACGCAGTATTTT; CDR3 protein: CASSLAGSSDTQYF
D gene: NA; clone size: NA; CDR3 length: 13; J gene: TRBJ2-7; V gene: TRBV2; CDR3 DNA: TGTGCCAGCGCCCTGGCAGCAGGCTACGAGCAGTACTTC; CDR3 protein: CASALAAGYEQYF
D gene: NA; clone size: NA; CDR3 length: 15; J gene: TRBJ2-7; V gene: TRBV3-1/TRBV3-2; CDR3 DNA: TGTGCCAGCAGCTCCGGGACTGCGGACTCCTACGAGCAGTACTTC; CDR3 protein: CASSSGTADSYEQYF
D gene: NA; clone size: NA; CDR3 length: 16; J gene: TRBJ2-2; V gene: TRBV21-1; CDR3 DNA: TGTGCCAGCAGCCCACGGACAGTCCTTAACACCGGGGAGCTGTTTTTT; CDR3 protein: CASSPRTVLNTGELFF
D gene: TRBD2; clone size: NA; CDR3 length: 15; J gene: TRBJ2-1; V gene: TRBV27; CDR3 DNA: TGTGCCAGCAGTTTAAGGGCGGGAGGGCCCAATGAGCAGTTCTTC; CDR3 protein: CASSLRAGGPNEQFF
D gene: TRBD2; clone size: NA; CDR3 length: 17; J gene: TRBJ2-3; V gene: TRBV7-2; CDR3 DNA: TGTGCCAGCAGCTTAGAAGTACTAGCGGGGTTCACAGATACGCAGTATTTT; CDR3 protein: CASSLEVLAGFTDTQYF
D gene: NA; clone size: NA; CDR3 length: 15; J gene: TRBJ1-2; V gene: TRBV30; CDR3 DNA: TGTGCCTGGAGTCTTGTGCAGTCAGCTAACTATGGCTACACCTTC; CDR3 protein: CAWSLVQSANYGYTF
D gene: NA; clone size: NA; CDR3 length: 14; J gene: TRBJ2-7; V gene: TRBV5-1; CDR3 DNA: TGCGCCAGCAGCTTGGAGGCAAATAGCGACGAGCAGTACTTC; CDR3 protein: CASSLEANSDEQYF
D gene: NA; clone size: few; CDR3 length: 14; J gene: TRBJ1-2; V gene: TRBV6-2/TRBV6-3; CDR3 DNA: TGTGCCAGCAGTTACTCTAGAGATAACTATGGCTACACCTTC; CDR3 protein: CASSYSRDNYGYTF